The 17 T cell receptor beta chains below come from one sample, sequenced in a study of regulatory T cells in long-lasting Graves disease. Time point given: persistent/refractory GD, antithyroid drugs over 5 years with positive TRAb. RNA isolated from PBMCs was used to make the TCR library. Arm-PCR of CDR3 regions and iRepertoire HTBI primers were the basis on which TCR beta libraries were built. TCRdb independently ran MiXCR on the multiplex PCR reads; one entry per CDR3 protein. The sample has hundreds of thousands of distinct CDR3 sequences, 20% seen once. Specimen: peripheral blood mononuclear cells (PBMCs), collected when the disease was refractory, from a patient treated with antithyroid drugs. The receptors were sampled from a female donor with Graves disease.

The table lists this clonotype with many counts. The J gene is TRBJ1-2, the V gene TRBV27; D is uncertain. The CDR3 consists of 14 residues. Germline CDR1 reads MNHEY; CDR2 reads SMNVEV (reference sequence). V lost 2 bases and J 2 bases, leaving 9 bases between the germline ends. Written as DNA, the CDR3 is TGTGCCAGCAGTTTAGTAGGAGAAAACTATGGCTACACCTTC. Translated, it gives CASSLVGENYGYTF.

This clonotype was detected ten times or more. This chain joins TRBV7-9 and TRBJ1-4; D gene ambiguous. Trimming left V 3 bases short and J 5 bases short, with 13 bases between. CDR1 SEHNR and CDR2 FQNEAQ come from the germline V gene (reference sequence). This CDR3 is built from 15 residues. Here the CDR3 DNA reads TGTGCCAGCAGCTTCTCCGACGCGGGGAATGAAAAACTGTTTTTT. Residues: CASSFSDAGNEKLFF. The whole variable domain, remainder taken from reference TRBV7-9 and TRBJ1-4, is DTGVSQNPRHKITKRGQNVTFRCDPISEHNRLYWYRQTLGQGPEFLTYFQNEAQLEKSRLLSDRFSAERPKGSFSTLEIQRTEQGDSAMYLCASSFSDAGNEKLFFGSGTQLSVL.

This clonotype was counted between two and nine times. The V call is TRBV20-1, the J call TRBJ2-7, with 9 bases matching TRBD2. The V and J ends lost 3 bases and 3 bases, in that order; junction bases with no gene match: 3. Per germline, CDR1 DFQATT and CDR2 SNEGSKA (reference sequence). CDR3 size: 13 residues. CDR3 amino acids: CSASSGSGYEQYF. The CDR3 DNA reads TGCAGTGCTAGTAGCGGGAGCGGCTACGAGCAGTACTTC.

This chain uses TRBV30 with TRBJ1-6; D is ambiguous. The CDR3 extends over 14 amino acids. The V end lost 0 bases, the J end lost 7 bases, and 10 bases lay between the germline ends. Germline loops: CDR1 GTSNPN, CDR2 SVGIG (reference sequence). CDR3 in amino acids: CAWSVLGRNSPLHF. In DNA, the CDR3 is TGTGCCTGGAGTGTACTCGGCAGAAATTCACCCCTCCACTTT.

This clonotype was observed a single time. The CDR3 bases are TGCAGTGCTAGGTCGGAACTAGGGACCTACGAGCAGTACTTC. Its protein product is CSARSELGTYEQYF. The chain couples TRBV20-1 to TRBJ2-7, with D possibly being TRBD2 (5 bases). The length of the CDR3 is 14 residues. The V end lost 3 bases, the J end lost 2 bases, and 14 bases lay between the germline ends. The germline V gene has CDR1 DFQATT and CDR2 SNEGSKA (reference sequence).

This clonotype was counted between two and nine times. The chain has TRBV4-2 and TRBJ2-6; 8 bases line up with TRBD1. V lost 4 bases, J lost 2 bases, and 10 bases stayed unmatched. This CDR3 region has 18 residues. Germline values: CDR1 LGHNA, CDR2 YNFKEQ. The CDR3 spells CASSLGTGLSPGANVLTF. CDR3 in DNA: TGTGCCAGCAGCCTGGGGACAGGTCTTTCCCCTGGGGCCAACGTCCTGACTTTC.

This clonotype was observed many times. The J gene is TRBJ2-7, the V gene TRBV29-1, with 11 bases identical to TRBD2. The length of the CDR3 is 13 residues. The V gene end was trimmed by 4 bases and the J gene end by 4 bases; junction bases not matched to a gene: 3. CDR1 and CDR2 (germline): SQVTM, ANQGSEA. Here the CDR3 DNA reads TGCAGCGTTGGACTAGCGGGACGTTACGAGCAGTACTTC. Translated: CSVGLAGRYEQYF.

The V gene is TRBV7-2, the J gene TRBJ2-5; weak D call: TRBD1 (6 bases). The CDR3 runs 14 residues. Germline V gene data show CDR1 as SGHTA and CDR2 as FQGNSA. Trimming removed 7 bases from V and 4 bases from J, with 16 bases in between. The chain's CDR3 is CASKKAQGRETQYF. In DNA form, the CDR3 reads TGTGCCAGCAAAAAAGCTCAGGGGAGAGAGACCCAGTACTTC.

The V and J genes are TRBV30 and TRBJ2-7; no clear D. V was trimmed by 5 bases and J by 3 bases, leaving 8 bases between them. CDR1 and CDR2 (germline): GTSNPN, SVGIG (reference sequence). The CDR3 covers 11 residues. Here the CDR3 reads CAWQLGYEQYF. CDR3 nucleotide sequence: TGTGCCTGGCAGTTGGGCTACGAGCAGTACTTC.

The CDR3 sequence: CASRGDSGGANVLTF. CDR3 DNA: TGCGCCAGCAGAGGGGACTCAGGTGGGGCCAACGTCCTGACTTTC. The chain links TRBV5-1 to TRBJ2-6; TRBD2 might be the D (6 bases). This CDR3 is built from 15 residues. V was pared by 5 bases and J by 3 bases, with 12 bases between. CDR1 SGHRS and CDR2 YFSETQ come from the germline V gene.

This clonotype was counted only a few times. The rearrangement uses TRBV2 and TRBJ2-1; weak D call: TRBD1 (5 bases). CDR3 length equals 15 residues. Trimming removed 1 base at V and 7 bases at J, with 14 bases between. The germline CDR1 and CDR2 sequences are SNHLY and FYNNEI. Here the CDR3 reads CASSEVGARENEQFF. CDR3 in DNA: TGTGCCAGCAGTGAAGTAGGGGCCCGAGAGAATGAGCAGTTCTTC.

The CDR3 region is CASSFGLAEHANTGELFF. In DNA, the CDR3 is TGTGCCAGCAGCTTTGGCCTAGCGGAACACGCGAACACCGGGGAGCTGTTTTTT. This chain connects TRBV7-9 to TRBJ2-2, with 7 bases lining up with TRBD2. The V and J ends lost 3 bases and 0 bases, in that order; junction bases with no gene match: 10. CDR3 length: 18 amino acids. In germline, CDR1 is SEHNR, CDR2 FQNEAQ (reference sequence). Complete variable domain (other parts from reference TRBV7-9 and TRBJ2-2): DTGVSQNPRHKITKRGQNVTFRCDPISEHNRLYWYRQTLGQGPEFLTYFQNEAQLEKSRLLSDRFSAERPKGSFSTLEIQRTEQGDSAMYLCASSFGLAEHANTGELFFGEGSRLTVL.

J is TRBJ1-2 and V is TRBV10-2; no reliable D call. Germline V lookup: CDR1 WSHSY, CDR2 SAAADI. V was pared by 4 bases and J by 4 bases, with 16 bases between. The CDR3 runs 15 residues. CDR3 sequence (DNA): TGCGCCAGCAGTGGGTTTTCGGAGGGCCTCTATGGCTACACCTTC. It translates to CASSGFSEGLYGYTF.

The V call is TRBV19, the J call TRBJ1-5; no firm D call. Per the germline V gene, CDR1 is LNHDA and CDR2 is SQIVND (reference sequence). Trimming pared 5 bases from V and 4 bases from J, leaving 9 bases between. The length of the CDR3 is 13 residues. The CDR3 region is CASSPQKNQPQHF. The CDR3, as DNA: TGTGCCAGTAGTCCCCAAAAAAATCAGCCCCAGCATTTT.

This clonotype was observed a handful of times. This sequence joins TRBV9 and TRBJ1-1; D might be TRBD1 (6 bases). The V and J ends lost 0 bases and 3 bases respectively, with 12 bases between them. Germline CDR1 is SGDLS and CDR2 is YYNGEE. There are 15 residues in the CDR3. CDR3 amino acids: CASSVGDTSYTEAFF. The CDR3 DNA is TGTGCCAGCAGCGTAGGGGACACCAGTTACACTGAAGCTTTCTTT.

This sequence joins TRBV30 and TRBJ1-1, with TRBD1 matching 7 bases. The germline gives CDR1 GTSNPN, CDR2 SVGIG (reference sequence). The CDR3 has 16 amino acids. The J segment lost 1 base and the V segment lost 3 bases, leaving 11 bases of the junction unmatched. This CDR3 reads CAWRVVRGRRNTEAFF. CDR3 nucleotides: TGTGCCTGGAGAGTTGTAAGGGGGCGAAGGAACACTGAAGCTTTCTTT.

This clonotype was detected ten times or more. The rearrangement uses TRBV3-1 and TRBJ1-5; D is unclear. The V gene lost 3 bases and the J gene lost 16 bases, with 19 bases spanning the gap. The CDR3 consists of 13 residues. Germline CDR1 is LGHDT and CDR2 is YNNKEL (reference sequence). The CDR3 spells CASSQANSQYLHF. DNA for the CDR3: TGTGCCAGCAGCCAGGCGAACAGCCAGTATCTCCATTTT.